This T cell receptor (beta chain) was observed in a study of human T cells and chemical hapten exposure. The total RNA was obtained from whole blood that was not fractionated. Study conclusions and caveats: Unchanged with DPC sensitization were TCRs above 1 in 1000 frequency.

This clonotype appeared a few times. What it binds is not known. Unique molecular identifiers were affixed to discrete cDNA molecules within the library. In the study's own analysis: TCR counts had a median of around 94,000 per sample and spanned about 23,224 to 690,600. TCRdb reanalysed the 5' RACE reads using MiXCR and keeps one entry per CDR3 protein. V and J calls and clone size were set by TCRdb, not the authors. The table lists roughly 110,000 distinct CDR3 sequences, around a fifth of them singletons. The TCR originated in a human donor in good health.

Here the CDR3 DNA reads TGTGCCAGCAGCCCAGAGGTCAGGGACACCTATGGCTACACCTTC. Residues: CASSPEVRDTYGYTF. The rearrangement joins TRBV9 to TRBJ1-2; a possible D gene is TRBD1 (6 bases). Germline CDR1 and CDR2: SGDLS and YYNGEE. The CDR3 sequence is 15 residues long. Trimming cost V 4 bases and J 4 bases, with 17 bases left between them.